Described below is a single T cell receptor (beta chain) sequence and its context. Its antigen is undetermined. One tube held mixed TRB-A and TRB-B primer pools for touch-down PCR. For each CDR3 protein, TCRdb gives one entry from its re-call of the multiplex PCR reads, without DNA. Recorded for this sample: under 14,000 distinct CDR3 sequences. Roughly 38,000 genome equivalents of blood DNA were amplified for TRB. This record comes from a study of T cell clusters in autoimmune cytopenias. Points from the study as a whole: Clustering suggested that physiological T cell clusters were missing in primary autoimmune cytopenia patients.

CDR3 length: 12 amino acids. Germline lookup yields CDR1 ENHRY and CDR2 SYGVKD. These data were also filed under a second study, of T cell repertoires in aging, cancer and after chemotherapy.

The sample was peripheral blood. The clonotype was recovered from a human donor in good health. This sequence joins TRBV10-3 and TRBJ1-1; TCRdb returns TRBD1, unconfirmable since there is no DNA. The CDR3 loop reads CAIGGVNTEAFF.